This T cell receptor (beta chain) was retrieved from a study of shared T cell receptors in the human thymus. The CDR3 extends over 13 amino acids. V shed 5 bases and J shed 7 bases, with 11 bases lying between them. CDR1 is SGHNT, CDR2 YENEEA, per germline. The data were produced by immunoSEQ multiplex PCR, yet TCRdb's version contains in-frame clones alone and is incomplete. The sample includes some 720,000 clones, roughly 90% of them seen just once. The sample also formed part of further work on human thymus T cells. That source notes: Healthy Finnish infants having corrective surgery for congenital heart defects served as donors. Thymus tissue for the work was resected from patients undergoing corrective heart surgery. Related research described strongly overlapping thymic repertoires in unrelated people.

The material sequenced was thymocytes. The source is a boy in the first two years of life with a congenital heart defect. The gene calls are TRBV11-3 and TRBJ1-4; D not resolved. This CDR3 reads CASSARVVEKLFF. CDR3 DNA: TGTGCCAGCAGCGCCCGGGTCGTTGAAAAACTGTTTTTT.